A selection of T cell receptor beta chains follows, all from one sample in a study of cytomegalovirus exposure and HLA in healthy donors. TCRdb's table, derived via immunoSEQ multiplex PCR, lists solely in-frame clones and lacks some. The data hold about 130,000 clones, with around 78% observed a single time. Sample: PBMCs. The receptors were gathered from a man between 40 and 49 years old in good health and CMV-seronegative. Each CDR3 is given with its conserved first and last residue. D genes are given only for firm matches. The size entry is marked missing in some rows and otherwise reads once, few, many or a size class.

d_call j_call clone_size v_call cdr3_aa cdr3_nt
. TRBJ2-2 . TRBV7-2 CASSLRGNKGTGELFF TGTGCCAGCAGCTTACGAGGGAACAAGGGAACCGGGGAGCTGTTTTTT
. TRBJ2-1 few TRBV11-2 CASRPQGADEQFF TGTGCCAGCCGCCCCCAAGGAGCGGATGAGCAGTTCTTC
. TRBJ2-5 . TRBV9 CASSATGDQETQYF TGTGCCAGCAGCGCAACCGGGGACCAAGAGACCCAGTACTTC
TRBD1 TRBJ1-2 . TRBV27 CASSLSAGTGVGYTF TGTGCCAGCAGTTTATCGGCCGGGACAGGGGTTGGCTACACCTTC
TRBD1 TRBJ1-3 . TRBV5-1 CASSLLPGQGEFENTIYF TGCGCCAGCAGCTTGTTACCGGGACAGGGGGAATTTGAAAACACCATATATTTT
TRBD1 TRBJ2-1 . TRBV6-1 CASSIGTGGYGEQFF TGTGCCAGCAGTATCGGGACAGGGGGCTACGGTGAGCAGTTCTTC
TRBD2 TRBJ2-1 . TRBV9 CASSVFSARGVDEQFF TGTGCCAGCAGCGTATTTTCGGCGCGGGGGGTTGATGAGCAGTTCTTC
. TRBJ1-1 . TRBV19 CASSIGSILNTEAFF TGTGCCAGTAGTATAGGCAGTATCCTGAACACTGAAGCTTTCTTT
. TRBJ2-7 . TRBV11-2 CASSLGVRQYF TGTGCCAGCAGCTTAGGCGTCCGCCAGTACTTC
. TRBJ2-2 . TRBV10-3 CAISELTVETNTGELFF TGTGCCATCAGTGAGTTGACAGTTGAGACGAACACCGGGGAGCTGTTTTTT
. TRBJ2-7 . TRBV2 CASRAGVDEQYF TGTGCCAGCAGAGCAGGGGTCGACGAGCAGTACTTC
TRBD1 TRBJ1-2 once TRBV11-1 CASSTDRVNRGYTF TGTGCCAGCAGCACAGACAGGGTGAATCGTGGCTACACCTTC
TRBD1 TRBJ1-6 few TRBV7-2 CASSWEQGWSPLHF TGTGCCAGCAGCTGGGAACAGGGGTGGTCACCCCTCCACTTT
TRBD2 TRBJ2-3 . TRBV14 CASSQDIIAGVLSTDTQYF TGTGCCAGCAGCCAAGATATCATAGCGGGGGTTCTTAGCACAGATACGCAGTATTTT
TRBD1 TRBJ2-1 . TRBV7-9 CASSPGTGTYNEQFF TGTGCCAGCAGCCCCGGGACAGGGACCTACAATGAGCAGTTCTTC
TRBD1 TRBJ2-1 . TRBV7-8 CASSLVGPQGRDRGLYNEQFF TGTGCCAGCAGCTTAGTGGGACCACAGGGGAGGGACAGGGGCTTGTACAATGAGCAGTTCTTC
. TRBJ2-7 . TRBV7-9 CASSSSSYEQYF TGTGCCAGCAGCTCCTCTTCCTACGAGCAGTACTTC
TRBD1 TRBJ2-4 . TRBV4-2 CASSQEQGAIAKNIQYF TGTGCCAGCAGCCAAGAGCAGGGGGCCATAGCCAAAAACATTCAGTACTTC
. TRBJ2-1 . TRBV4-1 CASSQDRGFGNEQFF TGCGCCAGCAGCCAAGATCGGGGGTTCGGCAATGAGCAGTTCTTC
. TRBJ1-1 . TRBV29-1 CSVTNREAFF TGCAGCGTTACTAACCGAGAAGCTTTCTTT
. TRBJ1-1 . TRBV2 CASSVGARAFF TGTGCCAGCAGTGTGGGGGCGCGGGCTTTCTTT
. TRBJ1-2 . TRBV29-1 CSVDQQNYGYTF TGCAGCGTTGATCAACAGAACTATGGCTACACCTTC
. TRBJ2-3 . TRBV7-2 CASSHGRTLGSDTQYF TGTGCCAGCAGTCACGGACGGACTCTAGGCTCAGATACGCAGTATTTT
TRBD1 TRBJ2-3 . TRBV7-6 CASSPQGASTDTQYF TGTGCCAGCAGCCCACAGGGGGCCAGCACAGATACGCAGTATTTT
. TRBJ1-1 . TRBV7-2 CASSYSTEAFF TGTGCCAGCAGCTATAGCACTGAAGCTTTCTTT
. TRBJ2-3 . TRBV7-6 CASSKGEGIADTQYF TGTGCCAGCAGCAAGGGGGAGGGGATAGCAGATACGCAGTATTTT
TRBD1 TRBJ1-1 . TRBV20-1 CSARSGGAFF TGCAGTGCTAGGTCAGGGGGAGCTTTCTTT
TRBD1 TRBJ1-5 . TRBV15 CATSRGTGYSDNQPQHF TGTGCCACCAGCAGAGGGACAGGGTATAGTGACAATCAGCCCCAGCATTTT
. TRBJ1-1 . TRBV19 CASTELGVIVLNTEAFF TGTGCCAGTACCGAGCTAGGGGTGATTGTACTTAACACTGAAGCTTTCTTT
TRBD1 TRBJ1-2 . TRBV9 CASSVDPGGNYGYTF TGTGCCAGCAGCGTAGACCCAGGGGGGAACTATGGCTACACCTTC
TRBD1 TRBJ2-5 . TRBV9 CASSVDGGTGWETQYF TGTGCCAGCAGCGTAGACGGAGGGACAGGGTGGGAGACCCAGTACTTC
. TRBJ2-6 . TRBV6-6 CASSSSPGANVLTF TGTGCCAGCAGTTCGTCCCCTGGGGCCAACGTCCTGACTTTC
TRBD2 TRBJ2-5 . TRBV28 CASSFTFSGGSQETQYF TGTGCCAGCAGTTTCACCTTTAGCGGGGGTAGTCAAGAGACCCAGTACTTC
. TRBJ2-3 once TRBV7-2 CASSTGASHNTDTQYF TGTGCCAGCAGCACTGGAGCCAGCCACAACACAGATACGCAGTATTTT
TRBD2 TRBJ2-3 . TRBV7-2 CASSFTGLAGTQYF TGTGCCAGCAGCTTCACGGGACTAGCGGGTACGCAGTATTTT